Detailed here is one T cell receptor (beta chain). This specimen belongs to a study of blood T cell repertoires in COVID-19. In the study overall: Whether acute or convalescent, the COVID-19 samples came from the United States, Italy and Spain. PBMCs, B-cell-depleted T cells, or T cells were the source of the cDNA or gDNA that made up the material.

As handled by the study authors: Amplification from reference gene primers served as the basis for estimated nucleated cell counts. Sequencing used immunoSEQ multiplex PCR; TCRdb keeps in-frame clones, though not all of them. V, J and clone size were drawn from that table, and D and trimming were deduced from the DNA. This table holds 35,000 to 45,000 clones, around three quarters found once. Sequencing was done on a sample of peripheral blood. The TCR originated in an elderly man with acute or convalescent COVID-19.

CDR3 DNA sequence: TGTGCCAGCAGTTCCCCGACTAGCGGGAGGGTTGAGCAGTACTTC. This encodes CASSSPTSGRVEQYF. This chain connects TRBV27 to TRBJ2-7, with TRBD2 matching over 14 bases. V lost 4 bases to trimming and J lost 7 bases; unmatched junction nucleotides: 6. The CDR3 totals 15 residues. Germline assignment: CDR1 MNHEY and CDR2 SMNVEV (reference sequence).